This T cell receptor (beta chain) was sequenced for a study of T-cell reconstitution after alpha-beta-depleted transplantation in children. The V and J ends lost 0 bases and 4 bases respectively, with 12 bases between them. The CDR3 length is 14 residues. Germline V CDR1 and CDR2: DFQATT, SNEGSKA (reference sequence). Unique molecular identifiers were used to barcode this TCRbeta library. TCRdb recomputed calls from the PCR reads with MiXCR, one row per CDR3 protein. The data show more than 200,000 distinct CDR3 sequences, roughly a quarter seen once. This chain links TRBV20-1 with TRBJ2-5, with no clear D. The sequence came from a female patient aged 2-9 years who had a stem cell transplant for congenital amegakaryocytic thrombocytopenia, so the T cells may come from the graft donor. The input for sequencing was PBMCs, mostly from graft donor cells, taken 360 days after TCRalphabeta/CD19-depleted stem cell transplant. CDR3 residues: CSARDGVVPETQYF. The DNA of the CDR3 is TGCAGTGCTAGAGATGGGGTGGTTCCAGAGACCCAGTACTTC.